The source of this T cell receptor beta chain is a study of cytomegalovirus exposure and HLA in healthy donors. General study results and limits: Reports indicated that the classifier achieved high specificity and sensitivity in diagnosing cytomegalovirus status.

The CDR3 spans 14 residues. The V end was cut by 1 base, the J end by 1 base, with 5 bases between. Per the germline V gene, CDR1 is SGHTA and CDR2 is FQGNSA. For this clone: Antigen specificity is unknown.

Profiling relied on immunoSEQ multiplex PCR, and the TCRdb table lists in-frame clones only, not all of them. The table has under 60,000 clones, about 90% seen once. The chain couples TRBV7-2 to TRBJ1-3, with D hard to call. Sequencing was performed on PBMCs. The sequence derives from a woman in her 30s in good health and CMV-seronegative. CDR3 nucleotide sequence: TGTGCCAGCAGCTTAGGTCCATCTGGAAACACCATATATTTT. Protein: CASSLGPSGNTIYF. Full variable domain (outside the CDR3, taken from reference TRBV7-2 and TRBJ1-3): GAGVSQSPSNKVTEKGKDVELRCDPISGHTALYWYRQSLGQGLEFLIYFQGNSAPDKSGLPSDRFSAERTGGSVSTLTIQRTQQEDSAVYLCASSLGPSGNTIYFGEGSWLTVV.